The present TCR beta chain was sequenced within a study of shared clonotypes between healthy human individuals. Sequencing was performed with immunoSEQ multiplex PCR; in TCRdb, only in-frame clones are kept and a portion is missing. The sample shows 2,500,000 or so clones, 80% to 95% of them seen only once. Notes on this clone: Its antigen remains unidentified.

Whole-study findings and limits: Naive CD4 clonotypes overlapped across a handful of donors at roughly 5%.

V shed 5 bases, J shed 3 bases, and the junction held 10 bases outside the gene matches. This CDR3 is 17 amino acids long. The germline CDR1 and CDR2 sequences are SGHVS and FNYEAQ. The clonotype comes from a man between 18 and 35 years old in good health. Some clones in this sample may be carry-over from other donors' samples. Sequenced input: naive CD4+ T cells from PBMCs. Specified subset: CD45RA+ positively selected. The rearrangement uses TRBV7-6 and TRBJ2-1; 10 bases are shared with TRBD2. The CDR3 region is CASSPWPLAGDYNEQFF. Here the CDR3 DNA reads TGTGCCAGCAGCCCCTGGCCCCTAGCGGGAGACTACAATGAGCAGTTCTTC.